Presented here are 27 T cell receptor beta chains from one specimen sequenced in a study of Graves' ophthalmopathy and Graves' hyperthyroidism. Amplification of TCR beta CDR3 regions used RNA transcripts. The first-round RT-PCR employed HTBI primers together with the Qiagen OneStep RT-PCR kit. A multiplex PCR was then performed as the second round. One entry per CDR3 protein results from TCRdb running MiXCR on the multiplex PCR reads. The data show hundreds of thousands of distinct CDR3 sequences, with 35% to 45% seen just once and more than 2.5% held by the top ten. Sequenced: peripheral blood. These receptors were obtained from an adult man with Graves' ophthalmopathy.

This clonotype showed up many times. The rearrangement uses TRBV19 and TRBJ1-6; D is possibly TRBD1 (5 bases). Germline V gives CDR1 LNHDA, CDR2 SQIVND (reference sequence). The CDR3 runs 14 residues. Deletions cut 4 bases from V and 5 bases from J, with 9 bases between. CDR3 DNA sequence: TGTGCCAGTAGTACGCCGGGGGATAATTCACCCCTCCACTTT. Its translation: CASSTPGDNSPLHF.

This clonotype was seen ten or more times. The chain is built from TRBV2 and TRBJ2-7; D may be TRBD2 (5 bases). Germline V gives CDR1 SNHLY, CDR2 FYNNEI. CDR3 length equals 12 residues. Deletions cut 3 bases from V and 5 bases from J, with 8 bases between. The CDR3 loop is CASSERVHEQYF. The CDR3 DNA is TGTGCCAGCAGTGAGAGGGTCCACGAGCAGTACTTC.

This clonotype has a count of ten or more. The chain employs TRBV2 and TRBJ1-2; D gene ambiguous. The V gene's germline CDR1 is SNHLY and CDR2 FYNNEI. Trimming pared 0 bases from V and 8 bases from J, leaving 13 bases between. This CDR3 is built from 14 residues. The CDR3 loop reads CASSEAGPGVGYTF. DNA for the CDR3: TGTGCCAGCAGTGAAGCAGGGCCTGGCGTAGGCTACACCTTC.

A single count supports this clonotype. This sequence joins TRBV25-1 and TRBJ2-1, with D uncertain. The CDR3 length is 11 residues. Per germline, CDR1 MGHDK and CDR2 SYGVNS. Trimming took 3 bases from V and 8 from J, leaving 5 bases between them. The CDR3 region has the DNA TGTGCCAGCAGTGATCGCGATGAGCAGTTCTTC. It encodes CASSDRDEQFF.

This clonotype was picked up a small number of times. The CDR3 spells CASWRSGGSLGYEQYF. The CDR3 bases are TGTGCCAGCTGGCGGTCTGGCGGGAGCCTAGGGTACGAGCAGTACTTC. The gene calls are TRBV2 and TRBJ2-7; 7 bases fit TRBD2. V gave up 8 bases and J gave up 4 bases; unmatched junction bases: 17. Per the germline V gene, CDR1 is SNHLY and CDR2 is FYNNEI. The CDR3 contains 16 residues.

This clonotype was picked up many times. This chain uses TRBV15 with TRBJ1-2, with 8 bases lining up with TRBD1. Germline assignment: CDR1 LNHNV and CDR2 YYDKDF (reference sequence). After removal of 3 bases from V and 0 bases from J, the junction contained 9 bases not matched to a gene. This CDR3 contains 17 residues. This CDR3 is CATSSMTGELTNYGYTF. The CDR3 bases are TGTGCCACCAGCAGCATGACAGGGGAACTTACTAACTATGGCTACACCTTC.

This clonotype occurred once. The chain couples TRBV2 to TRBJ1-2; 7 bases agree with TRBD1. V shed 7 bases, J shed 4 bases, and the junction held 9 bases outside the gene matches. Germline V lookup: CDR1 SNHLY, CDR2 FYNNEI. The CDR3 runs 14 residues. The CDR3 here is CASIGRDSFYGYTF. The DNA of the CDR3 is TGTGCCAGCATAGGCCGGGACAGTTTCTATGGCTACACCTTC.

The chain is built from TRBV7-2 and TRBJ1-1, with 10 bases matching TRBD1. Germline CDR1 and CDR2: SGHTA and FQGNSA. This CDR3 is built from 16 residues. J gave up 3 bases and V 4 bases, and 8 bases lay outside the gene matches. The CDR3 DNA reads TGTGCCAGCAGCTGGTTCGACAGGGGGCTGGACACTGAAGCTTTCTTT. Translated, it gives CASSWFDRGLDTEAFF.

This clonotype was found a few times. V is TRBV2 and J is TRBJ2-7; TRBD1 agrees at 9 bases. CDR1 and CDR2 from the germline V gene are SNHLY and FYNNEI. Trimming removed 5 bases from V and 9 bases from J; junction bases left unmatched: 14. The CDR3 length is 15 residues. The chain's CDR3 is CASSFTPGQGFRQYF. CDR3 sequence (DNA): TGTGCCAGCAGTTTCACCCCGGGACAGGGTTTCCGGCAGTACTTC.

The chain employs TRBV7-2 and TRBJ1-5; D perhaps matches TRBD1 (5 bases). V was pared by 0 bases and J by 14 bases, with 17 bases between. CDR1 and CDR2 (germline): SGHTA, FQGNSA. The CDR3 length is 14 residues. CDR3 coding DNA: TGTGCCAGCAGCTTAGCGGGACTAGCGGGCTACGAGCATTTT. Its protein is CASSLAGLAGYEHF.

This clonotype was observed a handful of times. V usage is TRBV29-1 and J usage is TRBJ2-3, with a tentative D call TRBD1 (6 bases). This CDR3 has 12 residues. Per germline, CDR1 SQVTM and CDR2 ANQGSEA. The V and J ends lost 6 bases and 2 bases respectively, with 9 bases between them. The CDR3 DNA reads TGCAGCGTATACAGGGTCACAGATACGCAGTATTTT. Its protein is CSVYRVTDTQYF.

The rearrangement links TRBV7-8 to TRBJ2-6; 7 nucleotides line up with TRBD1. J gave up 2 bases and V 7 bases, and 5 bases lay outside the gene matches. CDR3 length: 15 residues. Looked up from germline, CDR1 is SGHVS and CDR2 is FQNEAQ. Written as DNA, the CDR3 is TGTGCCAGCACGCACCAGGGGGCTGGGGCCAACGTCCTGACTTTC. Translating it yields CASTHQGAGANVLTF.

This clonotype occurred a few times. CDR3 coding DNA: TGTGCCACCAGTGAAACGGCGAATGAGCAGTTCTTC. Its translation: CATSETANEQFF. The chain combines TRBV24-1 with TRBJ2-1; no firm D call. Germline V lookup: CDR1 KGHDR, CDR2 SFDVKD. The CDR3 is made up of 12 amino acids. Trimming cost V 4 bases and J 7 bases, with 7 bases left between them.

Comment on this clonotype: The conserved closing phenylalanine or tryptophan is absent in this CDR3, likely reflecting a read error. The rearrangement joins TRBV2 to TRBJ1-5; TRBD1 matches at 7 bases. Looked up from germline, CDR1 is SNHLY and CDR2 is FYNNEI. The CDR3 extends over 14 amino acids. V was pared by 4 bases and J by 8 bases, with 8 bases of the junction left unmatched. CDR3 nucleotide sequence: TGTGCCAGCAGTGGACGACAGGGCCTGAAGCCCCAGCATTCT. Amino acids: CASSGRQGLKPQHS.

The gene calls are TRBV7-6 and TRBJ2-2, with TRBD1 identical over 8 bases. Germline values: CDR1 SGHVS, CDR2 FNYEAQ. This CDR3 spans 15 amino acids. V was pared by 5 bases and J by 7 bases, with 9 bases of the junction left unmatched. DNA for the CDR3: TGTGCCAGCAGCAAATGGACAGGGCTTAACGGGGAGCTGTTTTTT. This gives the protein CASSKWTGLNGELFF.

V and J are TRBV5-8 and TRBJ2-2, with D perhaps matching TRBD2 (5 bases). The CDR3 contains 15 residues. The V gene's germline CDR1 is SGHTS and CDR2 YDEGEE. The V gene lost 6 bases and the J gene lost 2 bases, with 14 bases spanning the gap. The CDR3 is CASIRGRPNTGELFF. The CDR3 DNA reads as TGTGCCAGCATCCGTGGGAGACCCAACACCGGGGAGCTGTTTTTT.

Points on this clonotype: Relative to the germline gene, one junction end is altered; a read error may explain this. The chain employs TRBV12-3 or TRBV12-4 and TRBJ1-3, with D hard to call. CDR3 length: 15 amino acids. For the CDR3, the DNA is TGTGCCAGCAGCCCGGATCATAACTGGGGAAGCACCATATATTTT. Encoded protein: CASSPDHNWGSTIYF.

This clonotype was counted ten times or more. The CDR3 DNA reads as TGTGCCAGCAGCTCAAAACTACAGGGAACTAATCAGCCCCAGCATTTT. Its translation is CASSSKLQGTNQPQHF. The chain combines TRBV7-3 with TRBJ1-5; D is possibly TRBD1 (6 bases). CDR3 length: 16 residues. Germline assignment: CDR1 SGHTA and CDR2 FQGTGA. Trimming removed 4 bases from V and 4 bases from J, with 17 bases in between.

The chain uses TRBV20-1 and TRBJ1-4, with 7 bases aligning to TRBD1. The CDR3 contains 15 residues. Germline V gene lookup returns CDR1 DFQATT and CDR2 SNEGSKA (reference sequence). The junction had 5 bases not matched to a gene; V was cut back by 0 bases and J by 4 bases. This CDR3 is CSARDWGTVNEKLFF. The CDR3 DNA reads as TGCAGTGCTAGAGATTGGGGGACAGTTAATGAAAAACTGTTTTTT.

V gene TRBV10-3 combines with J gene TRBJ2-7; 13 bases fit TRBD2. Looked up from germline, CDR1 is ENHRY and CDR2 is SYGVKD. The CDR3 is 15 residues long. Trimming took 6 bases from V and 3 from J; bases not matched to a gene: 5. DNA for the CDR3: TGTGCCATCAGCCCCGGGACTAGCGGGGTCTACGAGCAGTACTTC. This translates into CAISPGTSGVYEQYF.

V is TRBV4-2 and J is TRBJ2-7; 9 nucleotides line up with TRBD1. CDR1 is LGHNA and CDR2 is YNFKEQ in the germline V gene. The CDR3 runs 14 residues. V shed 5 bases, J shed 6 bases, and the junction held 8 bases outside the gene matches. The CDR3 loop is CASSTRTGEVEQYF. CDR3 nucleotides: TGTGCCAGCAGCACTCGGACAGGGGAGGTCGAGCAGTACTTC.

This clonotype has ten or more counts. The chain recombines TRBV2 with TRBJ2-7; 10 bases align to TRBD2. The V and J ends lost 4 bases and 0 bases, in that order; junction bases with no gene match: 0. CDR3 size: 14 residues. Germline assignment: CDR1 SNHLY and CDR2 FYNNEI. CDR3 DNA: TGTGCCAGCAGTGCTAGCGGGAGCTCCTACGAGCAGTACTTC. Encoded protein: CASSASGSSYEQYF.

This clonotype has a count of ten or more. The chain carries TRBV3-1 and TRBJ2-7; either TRBD1 or TRBD2 may supply D (5 bases each). The CDR3 sequence is 13 residues long. V was pared by 1 base and J by 7 bases, with 11 bases between. Looked up from germline, CDR1 is LGHDT and CDR2 is YNNKEL (reference sequence). CDR3 in DNA: TGTGCCAGCAGCCAAGGAGGGGTGATTGAGCAGTACTTC. This sequence encodes CASSQGGVIEQYF.

This chain links TRBV14 with TRBJ2-2, with D perhaps TRBD2 (5 bases). Trimming took 1 base from V and 7 from J, leaving 7 bases between them. Germline V gene lookup returns CDR1 SGHDN and CDR2 FVKESK. The length of the CDR3 is 13 residues. The CDR3 is CASSQVRDGELFF. CDR3 sequence (DNA): TGTGCCAGCAGCCAAGTCCGGGACGGGGAGCTGTTTTTT.

This clonotype showed up just a few times. V gene TRBV15 combines with J gene TRBJ2-3; tentatively, D is TRBD1 (5 bases). This CDR3 comprises 13 residues. Deletions cut 0 bases from V and 5 bases from J, with 6 bases between. Germline CDR1 is LNHNV and CDR2 is YYDKDF (reference sequence). CDR3 residues: CATSRDRGDTQYF. The CDR3 DNA reads TGTGCCACCAGCAGAGATAGGGGAGATACGCAGTATTTT. The full variable domain, rest sourced from reference TRBV15 and TRBJ2-3, is DAMVIQNPRYQVTQFGKPVTLSCSQTLNHNVMYWYQQKSSQAPKLLFHYYDKDFNNEADTPDNFQSRRPNTSFCFLDIRSPGLGDTAMYLCATSRDRGDTQYFGPGTRLTVL.

This clonotype was counted ten times or more. The chain employs TRBV29-1 and TRBJ2-7; no definite D call. Germline CDR1 SQVTM, CDR2 ANQGSEA. The CDR3 runs 12 residues. Trimming stripped 1 base from V and 7 bases from J, with 11 bases between. CDR3: CSVEGTPQEQYF. CDR3 nucleotides: TGCAGCGTTGAAGGAACACCGCAAGAGCAGTACTTC.

Remarks on this clonotype: A single base separates this from a much larger clone, so it may be a read error. The V gene is TRBV7-9, the J gene TRBJ1-2; 7 nucleotides align to TRBD1. In germline, CDR1 is SEHNR, CDR2 FQNEAQ (reference sequence). The CDR3 has 15 residues. The CDR3 nucleotides read TGTGCCGGCAGCCCCTCGGATGAGGGGGCGCTAGGCTACACCTTC. Encoded protein: CAGSPSDEGALGYTF.